One sample yielded the 10 T cell receptor beta chains listed below, sequenced in a study of T cell repertoires in cytomegalovirus infection. These receptors have no known antigen. TCRdb passed the reads through MiXCR, listing each CDR3 protein once. The data show fewer than 850,000 distinct CDR3 sequences, 25% to 30% seen once. The sequencing used cultured CD8+ T cells from PBMCs, collected from culture after CMV antigen stimulation. The receptors originated from a human donor in good health (CMV status not recorded). Some clones in this sample may be carry-over from other donors' samples.

This clonotype was counted a few times. The CDR3 reads CASSLVLARQGQFF. The CDR3 DNA is TGTGCCAGCAGTTTAGTCCTGGCCCGACAGGGGCAGTTCTTC. This chain links TRBV28 with TRBJ2-1; 7 positions match TRBD1. Germline V gene sequence: CDR1 MDHEN, CDR2 SYDVKM. This CDR3 comprises 14 residues. Trimming took 2 bases from V and 12 from J; bases not matched to a gene: 10.

This clonotype has only a few counts. This chain joins TRBV7-4 and TRBJ1-1; D remains ambiguous. CDR1 and CDR2 from the germline V gene are SGHVT and SQSDAQ. This CDR3 is 9 amino acids long. Deletions cut 5 bases from V and 10 bases from J, with 5 bases between. CDR3 loop: CASSPGAFF. CDR3 DNA: TGTGCCAGCAGCCCAGGAGCTTTCTTT.

A word on this clonotype: At one end the junction does not follow the germline gene, possibly because of a read error. The chain recombines TRBV11-3 with TRBJ2-1, with a tentative D call TRBD2 (7 bases). The CDR3 consists of 17 residues. Germline-derived CDR1 and CDR2 are SGHNT and YENEEA. As DNA, the CDR3 is TGTGCCAGCAACTTAAAGGGTCCTACGGGGGGCAACAATGAGCAGTTCTTC. This translates into CASNLKGPTGGNNEQFF.

The chain recombines TRBV4-1 with TRBJ2-1; D possibly corresponds to TRBD1 (5 bases). The V end lost 4 bases, the J end lost 0 bases, and 10 bases lay between the germline ends. The CDR3 sequence is 15 residues long. Germline V lookup: CDR1 MGHRA, CDR2 YSYEKL. In DNA, the CDR3 is TGCGCCAGCAGCCCCCAGCAGGGCTCCTACAATGAGCAGTTCTTC. It encodes CASSPQQGSYNEQFF.

V usage is TRBV11-2 and J usage is TRBJ2-5; D possibly corresponds to TRBD2 (6 bases). Trimming removed 5 bases from V and 5 bases from J, with 12 bases in between. Looked up from germline, CDR1 is SGHAT and CDR2 is FQNNGV. The CDR3 consists of 13 residues. DNA for the CDR3: TGTGCCAGCAGCCCGACTAGTATGGAGACCCAGTACTTC. This gives the protein CASSPTSMETQYF.

This clonotype was observed a few times. This chain joins TRBV6-1 and TRBJ1-2; TRBD1 is a possible D gene (6 bases). CDR3 length: 14 residues. Trimming stripped 6 bases from V and 6 bases from J, with 17 bases between. Per germline, CDR1 MNHNS and CDR2 SASEGT. Written as DNA, the CDR3 is TGTGCCAGCAGAGATCCGGGACATTGGAATGGCTACACCTTC. Translated, it gives CASRDPGHWNGYTF.

This clonotype was seen more than once but under ten times. CDR3 sequence reads: CASSHRTGLHEQYF. CDR3 DNA sequence: TGCGCCAGCAGCCACCGGACAGGGCTCCACGAGCAGTACTTC. V is TRBV4-1 and J is TRBJ2-7, with TRBD1 matching 8 bases. With V trimmed by 3 bases and J by 5 bases, 6 bases remained unmatched. CDR1 and CDR2 (germline): MGHRA, YSYEKL. The CDR3 sequence is 14 residues long.

There are many counts of this clonotype. The J gene is TRBJ2-2, the V gene TRBV6-4; D may be TRBD2 (5 bases). CDR1 MRHNA and CDR2 SNTAGT come from the germline V gene. CDR3 length: 14 residues. The germline V and J ends were trimmed by 2 bases and 2 bases, with 6 bases remaining between them. CDR3 sequence (DNA): TGTGCCAGCAGTGACCGGACTAACACCGGGGAGCTGTTTTTT. It encodes CASSDRTNTGELFF.

This clonotype occurred a few times. The chain links TRBV7-6 to TRBJ1-2; possible D gene TRBD1, 5 bases. Trimming shortened V by 2 bases and J by 5 bases, and 15 bases separated the two germline ends. Germline assignment: CDR1 SGHVS and CDR2 FNYEAQ. This CDR3 spans 15 amino acids. CDR3 in DNA: TGTGCCAGCAGCTTAAGGGGCCAGTCGAATTATGGCTACACCTTC. Its protein product is CASSLRGQSNYGYTF.

The chain is built from TRBV7-2 and TRBJ1-5; D perhaps matches TRBD1 (6 bases). Germline CDR1 and CDR2: SGHTA and FQGNSA. V was shortened by 3 bases and J by 0 bases, with 12 bases between the two germline ends. The CDR3 length is 16 residues. The CDR3 is CASSFFSGASNQPQHF. As DNA, the CDR3 is TGTGCCAGCAGCTTTTTTTCAGGGGCTAGCAATCAGCCCCAGCATTTT.